The next 5 T cell receptor beta chains were all read from a single sample in a study of blood T cell repertoires in COVID-19. Profiled with immunoSEQ multiplex PCR; TCRdb holds only in-frame clones, not every one. The data contain over 130,000 clones, roughly 73% of them singletons. The sequenced sample was peripheral blood. The receptors originated from a woman in her forties or fifties with active or convalescent COVID-19.

The sample holds a few counts of this clone. CDR3 bases: TGTGCCAGTGGGAAGACAGGGGCTGGAAACACCATATATTTT. Translation gives CASGKTGAGNTIYF. The chain employs TRBV19 and TRBJ1-3; 8 nucleotides align to TRBD1. CDR1 and CDR2 (germline): LNHDA, SQIVND (reference sequence). With V trimmed by 8 bases and J by 2 bases, 5 bases remained unmatched. This CDR3 is 14 amino acids long.

This clone was observed a handful of times. DNA for the CDR3: TGCGCCAGCAGCCAAGAGGAGGGAACTGAAGCTTTCTTT. This translates into CASSQEEGTEAFF. This sequence joins TRBV4-3 and TRBJ1-1; D not certain. The V gene lost 0 bases and the J gene lost 5 bases, with 7 bases spanning the gap. The CDR3 has 13 residues. Germline V lookup: CDR1 LGHNA, CDR2 YSLEER.

J is TRBJ2-1 and V is TRBV7-3; D may be TRBD2 (5 bases). Trimming took 5 bases from V and 4 from J, leaving 15 bases between them. This CDR3 spans 15 amino acids. Germline CDR1 reads SGHTA; CDR2 reads FQGTGA. CDR3 region: CASSLAGIAYNEQFF. CDR3 coding DNA: TGTGCCAGCAGCCTTGCCGGGATCGCATACAATGAGCAGTTCTTC.

The CDR3 here is CASSGTGGKTQETQYF. CDR3 sequence (DNA): TGTGCCAGCAGTGGGACAGGCGGAAAGACCCAAGAGACCCAGTACTTC. The chain couples TRBV6-1 to TRBJ2-5; TRBD1 matches 7 bases. The CDR3 contains 16 residues. J lost 1 base, V lost 4 bases, and 9 bases had no gene match. Per germline, CDR1 MNHNS and CDR2 SASEGT.

V gene TRBV29-1 combines with J gene TRBJ1-1; 11 bases align to TRBD1. With V trimmed by 7 bases and J by 2 bases, 12 bases remained unmatched. The CDR3 sequence is 16 residues long. Looked up from germline, CDR1 is SQVTM and CDR2 is ANQGSEA. The CDR3 DNA is TGCAGCGCGCGGGACAGGGGGGGAACGGGAAACACTGAAGCTTTCTTT. Amino acid sequence: CSARDRGGTGNTEAFF.